Following are 10 T cell receptor beta chains from one sample sequenced in a study of T-cell reconstitution after alpha-beta-depleted transplantation in children. TCRbeta library preparation incorporated unique molecular identifiers. TCRdb itself ran the PCR reads through MiXCR, one entry per CDR3 protein. The table shows more than 400,000 distinct CDR3 sequences, with over 40% occurring only once. The input for sequencing was PBMCs, taken before TCRalphabeta/CD19-depleted stem cell transplant. These receptors came from a girl aged 2 to 9 with aplastic anemia, due to receive a stem cell transplant.

The chain links TRBV20-1 to TRBJ2-1; 8 positions agree with TRBD2. Germline lookup yields CDR1 DFQATT and CDR2 SNEGSKA (reference sequence). J gave up 4 bases and V 4 bases, and 3 bases lay outside the gene matches. The CDR3 contains 13 residues. CDR3 region: CSANSGKYNEQFF. Written as DNA, the CDR3 is TGCAGTGCTAATAGCGGGAAGTACAATGAGCAGTTCTTC.

The chain couples TRBV10-3 to TRBJ2-3, with a weak D call TRBD2 (5 bases). The V gene lost 0 bases and the J gene lost 2 bases, with 9 bases spanning the gap. This CDR3 has 15 residues. Germline assignment: CDR1 ENHRY and CDR2 SYGVKD. CDR3 loop: CAISESGSFTDTQYF. DNA of the CDR3: TGTGCCATCAGTGAGTCGGGGAGCTTCACAGATACGCAGTATTTT.

This chain connects TRBV29-1 to TRBJ2-3; TRBD2 might be the D (5 bases). Deletions cut 5 bases from V and 1 base from J, with 10 bases between. This CDR3 is built from 13 residues. CDR1 is SQVTM and CDR2 is ANQGSEA in the germline V gene. The CDR3 nucleotides are TGCAGCGTTCGACCGCGGGGCACAGATACGCAGTATTTT. Translation: CSVRPRGTDTQYF.

The gene calls are TRBV29-1 and TRBJ2-5; D is perhaps TRBD1 (7 bases). Trimming left V 5 bases short and J 5 bases short, with 12 bases between. CDR1 and CDR2 (germline): SQVTM, ANQGSEA. CDR3 size: 12 residues. CDR3 sequence reads: CSVQGGWETQYF. The CDR3 DNA follows: TGCAGCGTTCAGGGGGGCTGGGAGACCCAGTACTTC.

The V gene is TRBV20-1, the J gene TRBJ2-7, with D maybe TRBD2 (6 bases). CDR3 length: 13 amino acids. V lost 1 base and J 6 bases, leaving 13 bases between the germline ends. Germline-derived CDR1 and CDR2 are DFQATT and SNEGSKA (reference sequence). The CDR3 is CSARAPSEGEQYF. The CDR3 bases are TGCAGTGCTAGAGCGCCTAGCGAAGGCGAGCAGTACTTC.

This clonotype was detected ten times or more. V gene TRBV5-1 combines with J gene TRBJ2-5; possibly TRBD1 for D (6 bases). Germline V gives CDR1 SGHRS, CDR2 YFSETQ. CDR3 length: 15 amino acids. Trimming pared 0 bases from V and 2 bases from J, leaving 11 bases between. The CDR3 DNA is TGCGCCAGCAGCTTGGAAGGGGGAAGGCAAGAGACCCAGTACTTC. It encodes CASSLEGGRQETQYF.

In this sample, this clonotype turned up many times. V is TRBV6-1 and J is TRBJ1-5; D is unclear. V lost 6 bases and J lost 1, with 19 bases in between. This CDR3 is built from 17 residues. From germline, CDR1 is MNHNS and CDR2 SASEGT. CDR3 protein: CASSQTPVLPSNQPQHF. The CDR3 coding sequence is TGTGCCAGCAGCCAGACACCCGTACTCCCGAGCAATCAGCCCCAGCATTTT.

The V call is TRBV7-2, the J call TRBJ2-7, with 9 nucleotides matching TRBD1. Germline values: CDR1 SGHTA, CDR2 FQGNSA. There are 16 residues in the CDR3. J gave up 2 bases and V 1 base, and 6 bases lay outside the gene matches. The CDR3: CASSLGFDRGAYEQYF. The CDR3 DNA is TGTGCCAGCAGCTTAGGCTTCGACAGGGGGGCCTACGAGCAGTACTTC.

This clonotype was observed a handful of times. V is TRBV11-2 and J is TRBJ2-7; D tentatively reads TRBD1 or TRBD2 (6 bases each). The CDR3 loop spans 15 amino acids. Germline lookup yields CDR1 SGHAT and CDR2 FQNNGV. Trimming stripped 2 bases from V and 2 bases from J, with 13 bases between. CDR3 sequence (DNA): TGTGCCAGCAGCTTAACCGGGGGCGGCCCCTACGAGCAGTACTTC. As protein: CASSLTGGGPYEQYF.

This sequence joins TRBV12-3 or TRBV12-4 and TRBJ2-7; perhaps TRBD2 as D (6 bases). CDR3 length: 16 amino acids. The germline V and J ends were trimmed by 2 bases and 5 bases, with 19 bases remaining between them. CDR3 protein: CASSLFQRASVDEQYF. The CDR3 DNA follows: TGTGCCAGCAGTTTATTCCAGCGGGCTAGCGTGGACGAGCAGTACTTC.